This entry features one TCR beta chain sequence. Beta-chain TCR CDR3 regions were amplified from RNA transcripts. RT-PCR in the first round used HTBI primers; a second-round multiplex PCR followed. MiXCR was run by TCRdb on the multiplex PCR reads, yielding one entry per CDR3 protein. This sample carries 1 million to 1.3 million distinct CDR3 sequences, less than 45% of them seen once, and the ten largest clones take around 10%. The V gene's germline CDR1 is SGDLS and CDR2 YYNGEE. Trimming removed 7 bases from V and 7 bases from J, with 12 bases in between. This CDR3 comprises 12 residues. These data are taken from a study of Graves' ophthalmopathy and Graves' hyperthyroidism.

Sequenced sample: peripheral blood or thyroid tissue (not recorded which). This chain connects TRBV9 to TRBJ1-5; TRBD1 is a possible D gene (6 bases). This sequence originates from an adult man with Graves' hyperthyroidism. CDR3 sequence (DNA): TGTGCCAGCGGGCAGGGGATCCAGCCCCAGCATTTT. Translated: CASGQGIQPQHF.